The sequence of this T cell receptor beta chain was determined in a study of cytomegalovirus exposure and HLA in healthy donors. The PCR had 60 Vbeta and 13 Jbeta primers. TCRdb keeps only in-frame clones here, not all; method: immunoSEQ multiplex PCR. The sample holds some 200,000 clones. CDR1 is MNHNY and CDR2 is SVGAGI in the germline V gene (reference sequence). The CDR3 extends over 14 amino acids. V lost 5 bases and J lost 7; bases outside the gene matches: 7. The TCR originated in a girl aged 2-10 years in good health and CMV-seropositive. Sequenced material: PBMCs. This sequence joins TRBV6-6 and TRBJ2-2, with 7 bases identical to TRBD2. The CDR3 loop is CASSLAVGRGELFF. Written as DNA, the CDR3 is TGTGCCAGCAGTCTAGCGGTTGGGCGCGGGGAGCTGTTTTTT.